One and the same sample provided the 29 T cell receptor beta chains below, sequenced in a study of siplizumab effects on memory and regulatory T cells. Generated by immunoSEQ multiplex PCR, the TCRdb table keeps only in-frame clones and is missing some. The data hold more than 85,000 clones, with 80% to 95% observed a single time. Sequencing was done on a sample of CD4+ T cells sorted from blood. The origin of the receptors is a human donor in good health.

The chain couples TRBV6-1 to TRBJ2-1; D is possibly TRBD1 (6 bases). The V and J ends lost 0 bases and 14 bases respectively, with 17 bases between them. Germline V gives CDR1 MNHNS, CDR2 SASEGT. CDR3 length: 14 amino acids. As DNA, the CDR3 is TGTGCCAGCAGTGAAGCGTACGTGGGACATCAGGAGTTCTTC. It yields the protein CASSEAYVGHQEFF.

This rearrangement joins TRBV25-1 to TRBJ1-3; D unclear. The CDR3 runs to 15 residues. V lost 2 bases to trimming and J lost 4 bases, with 12 bases between them. Germline V CDR1 and CDR2: MGHDK, SYGVNS. The CDR3 loop is CASSEVSWSGNTIYF. The CDR3 coding sequence is TGTGCCAGCAGTGAAGTCTCATGGAGCGGAAACACCATATATTTT. The full variable domain, rest sourced from reference TRBV25-1 and TRBJ1-3, is EADIYQTPRYLVIGTGKKITLECSQTMGHDKMYWYQQDPGMELHLIHYSYGVNSTEKGDLSSESTVSRIRTEHFPLTLESARPSHTSQYLCASSEVSWSGNTIYFGEGSWLTVV.

The chain links TRBV5-1 to TRBJ1-4; D is undetermined. The length of the CDR3 is 14 residues. V was cut by 2 bases and J by 5 bases, with 10 bases left in between. In germline, CDR1 is SGHRS, CDR2 YFSETQ. Here the CDR3 reads CASSLTNGNEKLFF. DNA for the CDR3: TGCGCCAGCAGCTTAACGAACGGGAATGAAAAACTGTTTTTT.

This rearrangement joins TRBV9 to TRBJ2-1; 10 bases are shared with TRBD2. Germline-derived CDR1 and CDR2 are SGDLS and YYNGEE. With 0 bases clipped from V and 6 bases from J, the junction kept 3 bases outside the gene matches. This CDR3 comprises 15 residues. CDR3 region: CASSVASGRGNEQFF. DNA for the CDR3: TGTGCCAGCAGCGTAGCTAGCGGGAGAGGCAATGAGCAGTTCTTC.

V gene TRBV10-2 combines with J gene TRBJ1-4; weak D call: TRBD1 (6 bases). CDR1 WSHSY and CDR2 SAAADI come from the germline V gene. The CDR3 contains 15 residues. The V gene lost 5 bases and the J gene lost 5 bases, with 15 bases spanning the gap. As DNA, the CDR3 is TGCGCCAGCAGTAGTTACGGGGGCGAAAATGAAAAACTGTTTTTT. It yields the protein CASSSYGGENEKLFF.

This chain uses TRBV19 with TRBJ2-7; the match to TRBD2 covers 11 bases. The junction had 6 bases not matched to a gene; V was cut back by 5 bases and J by 3 bases. The CDR3 loop spans 15 amino acids. Germline assignment: CDR1 LNHDA and CDR2 SQIVND (reference sequence). CDR3 sequence reads: CASSPVAGGIYEQYF. Written as DNA, the CDR3 is TGTGCCAGTAGTCCTGTAGCGGGAGGGATCTACGAGCAGTACTTC.

V is TRBV19 and J is TRBJ1-4; TRBD1 aligns across 8 bases. The CDR3 totals 14 residues. Germline V gene lookup returns CDR1 LNHDA and CDR2 SQIVND (reference sequence). Germline trimming cut 6 bases from V and 8 bases from J; bases unmatched to any gene: 8. Written as DNA, the CDR3 is TGTGCCAGTAGACCAGGGGGCGCGAGGGAAAAACTGTTTTTT. This sequence encodes CASRPGGAREKLFF.

The chain carries TRBV29-1 and TRBJ2-1; 9 bases agree with TRBD2. The junction had 22 bases not matched to a gene; V was cut back by 3 bases and J by 7 bases. This CDR3 is built from 19 residues. Germline V gene lookup returns CDR1 SQVTM and CDR2 ANQGSEA. The CDR3 spells CSVDKGGWAGSSGTNEQFF. The DNA of the CDR3 is TGCAGCGTTGATAAAGGTGGGTGGGCCGGGTCTAGCGGGACGAATGAGCAGTTCTTC.

The chain carries TRBV6-5 and TRBJ1-1, with D possibly matching TRBD1 (5 bases). Per the germline V gene, CDR1 is MNHEY and CDR2 is SVGAGI. The CDR3 covers 11 residues. Trimming took 8 bases from V and 3 from J, leaving 7 bases between them. The DNA for the CDR3 is TGTGCCAGCTGGGGGTACACTGAAGCTTTCTTT. This encodes CASWGYTEAFF.

The gene calls are TRBV28 and TRBJ2-3; 9 bases are shared with TRBD1. J gave up 4 bases and V 7 bases, and 15 bases lay outside the gene matches. Germline values: CDR1 MDHEN, CDR2 SYDVKM. CDR3 length: 17 amino acids. The CDR3 DNA is TGTGCCAGCATCCAACTCTCGGGACAGGGAGCTCCAGATACGCAGTATTTT. Its protein is CASIQLSGQGAPDTQYF.

The chain employs TRBV5-1 and TRBJ2-6; D remains ambiguous. Germline CDR1 SGHRS, CDR2 YFSETQ. Trimming stripped 1 base from V and 4 bases from J, with 12 bases between. CDR3 length equals 16 residues. The CDR3 spells CASSLPTQTGANVLTF. The DNA of the CDR3 is TGCGCCAGCAGCTTGCCGACTCAAACAGGGGCCAACGTCCTGACTTTC.

V gene TRBV5-1 combines with J gene TRBJ2-2, with a possible D match to TRBD1 (6 bases). The V end was cut by 4 bases, the J end by 5 bases, with 15 bases between. Germline lookup yields CDR1 SGHRS and CDR2 YFSETQ. CDR3 length equals 15 residues. This CDR3 reads CASSTGTRGTGELFF. The CDR3 DNA reads as TGCGCCAGCAGCACCGGAACCAGGGGAACCGGGGAGCTGTTTTTT.

The rearrangement uses TRBV18 and TRBJ2-7, with 7 bases fitting TRBD1. CDR1 and CDR2 from the germline V gene are KGHSH and LQKENI. The CDR3 extends over 14 amino acids. V lost 2 bases and J lost 3; bases outside the gene matches: 4. CDR3 sequence reads: CASSPTTGNYEQYF. The CDR3 coding sequence is TGTGCCAGCTCACCAACGACAGGGAACTACGAGCAGTACTTC.

J is TRBJ1-6 and V is TRBV19, with 8 bases identical to TRBD1. CDR1 is LNHDA and CDR2 is SQIVND in the germline V gene (reference sequence). The CDR3 is made up of 16 amino acids. V was clipped by 5 bases and J by 5 bases; unmatched bases: 8. CDR3 sequence: CASSATHRGDNSPLHF. In nucleotides, the CDR3 is TGTGCCAGTAGTGCCACTCACAGGGGGGATAATTCACCCCTCCACTTT.

The chain uses TRBV5-1 and TRBJ2-5, with 8 bases lining up with TRBD1. The CDR3 length is 14 residues. The junction had 5 bases not matched to a gene; V was cut back by 6 bases and J by 1 base. Germline V gene lookup returns CDR1 SGHRS and CDR2 YFSETQ. CDR3 loop: CASNIQGVQETQYF. CDR3 in DNA: TGCGCCAGCAACATACAGGGGGTCCAAGAGACCCAGTACTTC.

The rearrangement uses TRBV27 and TRBJ1-1; no clear D. The CDR3 has 14 residues. V lost 2 bases and J lost 2, with 9 bases in between. Germline lookup yields CDR1 MNHEY and CDR2 SMNVEV (reference sequence). CDR3 DNA: TGTGCCAGCAGTTTAGACGGACCCAACACTGAAGCTTTCTTT. Its protein product is CASSLDGPNTEAFF.

The chain recombines TRBV4-2 with TRBJ1-5, with D maybe TRBD1 (6 bases). V was trimmed by 0 bases and J by 5 bases, leaving 8 bases between them. The CDR3 extends over 14 amino acids. Germline CDR1 LGHNA, CDR2 YNFKEQ. As DNA, the CDR3 is TGTGCCAGCAGCCAAGAGGACAGCGATCAGCCCCAGCATTTT. Protein: CASSQEDSDQPQHF.

V and J are TRBV18 and TRBJ2-5; unclear D gene. This CDR3 has 14 residues. V lost 4 bases and J lost 4, with 13 bases in between. The germline V gene encodes CDR1 KGHSH and CDR2 LQKENI. CDR3 sequence: CASSLTKGAETQYF. CDR3 DNA: TGTGCCAGCTCACTCACCAAAGGCGCAGAGACCCAGTACTTC.

This clone was detected once. This chain joins TRBV5-6 and TRBJ1-1; TRBD1 aligns across 7 bases. Germline CDR1 SGHDT, CDR2 YYEEEE. CDR3 size: 13 residues. J gave up 4 bases and V 3 bases, and 3 bases lay outside the gene matches. The CDR3 nucleotides read TGTGCCAGCAGCTCGGACAGGAGCACTGAAGCTTTCTTT. Protein: CASSSDRSTEAFF.

The chain links TRBV6-6 to TRBJ2-7, with no clear D. V lost 7 bases and J 2 bases, leaving 15 bases between the germline ends. Germline V lookup: CDR1 MNHNY, CDR2 SVGAGI (reference sequence). The CDR3 runs to 14 residues. Here the CDR3 reads CASTTQLEPYEQYF. DNA for the CDR3: TGTGCCAGCACCACCCAACTGGAACCCTACGAGCAGTACTTC.

The chain employs TRBV5-1 and TRBJ1-6, with D hard to call. The CDR3 length is 14 residues. V lost 2 bases to trimming and J lost 9 bases, with 12 bases between them. Germline V gene sequence: CDR1 SGHRS, CDR2 YFSETQ. The CDR3 loop is CASSFGQQASPLHF. CDR3 sequence (DNA): TGCGCCAGCAGCTTTGGCCAGCAGGCTTCACCCCTCCACTTT.

The chain couples TRBV15 to TRBJ1-2; 8 bases are a match to TRBD1. The CDR3 is made up of 15 amino acids. Germline loops: CDR1 LNHNV, CDR2 YYDKDF (reference sequence). V lost 5 bases and J lost 4; bases outside the gene matches: 9. Here the CDR3 reads CATSHRDRTFYGYTF. For the CDR3, the DNA is TGTGCCACCAGCCACCGGGACAGGACTTTCTATGGCTACACCTTC.

The chain links TRBV11-2 to TRBJ1-1; D is uncertain. The CDR3 is 13 residues long. Germline V lookup: CDR1 SGHAT, CDR2 FQNNGV. V was trimmed by 0 bases and J by 8 bases, leaving 10 bases between them. This CDR3 reads CASSLDRRGEAFF. CDR3 sequence (DNA): TGTGCCAGCAGCTTAGATCGCCGGGGAGAAGCTTTCTTT.

The V call is TRBV6-5, the J call TRBJ2-3, with D possibly being TRBD2 (5 bases). The CDR3 is made up of 16 amino acids. The V and J ends lost 0 bases and 2 bases respectively, with 12 bases between them. Germline-derived CDR1 and CDR2 are MNHEY and SVGAGI. CDR3 sequence: CASSYSTMSVTDTQYF. For the CDR3, the DNA is TGTGCCAGCAGTTACTCGACTATGTCGGTCACAGATACGCAGTATTTT.

The V gene is TRBV28, the J gene TRBJ2-2; unclear D gene. The CDR3 runs 11 residues. V dropped 6 bases and J dropped 7 bases, with 6 bases sitting between them. Germline-derived CDR1 and CDR2 are MDHEN and SYDVKM. CDR3 in amino acids: CASSDRGELFF. CDR3 in DNA: TGTGCCAGCAGCGACCGCGGGGAGCTGTTTTTT.

In nucleotides, the CDR3 is TGTGCCAGCAGTTTAACATCCTCTGGAAACACCATATATTTT. Translation gives CASSLTSSGNTIYF. This chain uses TRBV28 with TRBJ1-3; D gene ambiguous. The CDR3 consists of 14 residues. V dropped 2 bases and J dropped 0 bases, with 5 bases sitting between them. Looked up from germline, CDR1 is MDHEN and CDR2 is SYDVKM.

The J gene is TRBJ2-5, the V gene TRBV6-1; D is ambiguous. This CDR3 is built from 12 residues. The V end was cut by 8 bases, the J end by 5 bases, with 12 bases between. Germline CDR1 and CDR2: MNHNS and SASEGT. In DNA, the CDR3 is TGTGCCAGCCAAACAGTAATGGAGACCCAGTACTTC. Protein sequence: CASQTVMETQYF.

The chain has TRBV2 and TRBJ1-2; the match to TRBD1 covers 9 bases. V lost 6 bases, J lost 8 bases, and 13 bases stayed unmatched. CDR3 length: 15 residues. Germline lookup yields CDR1 SNHLY and CDR2 FYNNEI. The CDR3 region has the DNA TGTGCCAGCAGGGAAACACAGGGGGCTCTGGAAGGCTACACCTTC. This codes for CASRETQGALEGYTF.

The rearrangement uses TRBV12-5 and TRBJ2-3; D perhaps matches TRBD1 (6 bases). The CDR3 is 14 residues long. Trimming took off 10 bases at V and 1 base at J, with 15 bases between the two ends. CDR1 is LGHNT, CDR2 FRNRAP, per germline. CDR3 nucleotide sequence: TGTGCTACCTCCCGGGACACGGGCACAGATACGCAGTATTTT. It is translated as CATSRDTGTDTQYF.